Presented here are 26 T cell receptor beta chains from one specimen sequenced in a study of cytotoxic CD8 clonotypes in ibrutinib-treated CLL. Produced via immunoSEQ multiplex PCR; TCRdb's table is partial and in-frame only. The sample includes 20,000 to 25,000 clones, about 67% of them seen just once. The sequencing here drew on PBMCs, taken after 12 months of ibrutinib treatment. These TCRs come from a human donor with chronic lymphocytic leukemia.

This chain links TRBV18 with TRBJ1-1; D call uncertain. V gave up 3 bases and J gave up 1 base, with 6 bases separating them. The CDR3 has 13 amino acids. Germline V gives CDR1 KGHSH, CDR2 LQKENI. This CDR3 is CASSPKRNTEAFF. The DNA for the CDR3 is TGTGCCAGCTCACCGAAGCGGAACACTGAAGCTTTCTTT.

The chain is built from TRBV7-9 and TRBJ2-3, with TRBD1 matching over 8 bases. Germline V CDR1 and CDR2: SEHNR, FQNEAQ (reference sequence). The ends lost 5 bases at V and 2 bases at J; junction bases unmatched: 6. CDR3 length: 15 amino acids. The CDR3 loop reads CASSPGTGATDTQYF. The CDR3 DNA sequence: TGTGCCAGCAGCCCCGGGACAGGAGCCACAGATACGCAGTATTTT.

This clone occurred a few times. The chain uses TRBV11-2 and TRBJ2-7; TRBD1 might be the D (5 bases). The V end lost 7 bases, the J end lost 3 bases, and 16 bases lay between the germline ends. This CDR3 has 14 residues. Looked up from germline, CDR1 is SGHAT and CDR2 is FQNNGV. CDR3 residues: CASNRPQGIYEQYF. CDR3 nucleotides: TGTGCCAGCAACCGACCCCAGGGAATCTACGAGCAGTACTTC.

The rearrangement links TRBV28 to TRBJ2-3; 10 bases are a match to TRBD2. Trimming cost V 8 bases and J 5 bases; bases outside gene matches: 16. Germline loops: CDR1 MDHEN, CDR2 SYDVKM. The CDR3 totals 17 residues. The CDR3 DNA reads as TGTGCCAGCTACCCCCAGCGGGGGGGCCCACATATAGATACGCAGTATTTT. This encodes CASYPQRGGPHIDTQYF. Supplemented by reference TRBV28 and TRBJ2-3, the full variable domain reads DVKVTQSSRYLVKRTGEKVFLECVQDMDHENMFWYRQDPGLGLRLIYFSYDVKMKEKGDIPEGYSVSREKKERFSLILESASTNQTSMYLCASYPQRGGPHIDTQYFGPGTRLTVL.

The chain couples TRBV7-2 to TRBJ2-1, with 8 bases aligning to TRBD2. This CDR3 is built from 17 residues. J gave up 7 bases and V 7 bases, and 18 bases lay outside the gene matches. Germline CDR1 reads SGHTA; CDR2 reads FQGNSA. CDR3 nucleotides: TGTGCCAGCATTGGCTTTGCGGGGGGCGAGCGTGTGAATGAGCAGTTCTTC. It specifies CASIGFAGGERVNEQFF.

CDR3 sequence (DNA): TGTGCCTGGAGTCCCTATTGGGGCACTAATGAAAAACTGTTTTTT. This codes for CAWSPYWGTNEKLFF. This chain joins TRBV30 and TRBJ1-4; D possibly corresponds to TRBD1 (5 bases). The germline V gene encodes CDR1 GTSNPN and CDR2 SVGIG (reference sequence). Trimming shortened V by 2 bases and J by 2 bases, and 12 bases separated the two germline ends. The CDR3 has 15 amino acids.

The chain couples TRBV7-2 to TRBJ1-2; D is possibly TRBD1 (5 bases). V shed 1 base and J shed 2 bases, with 11 bases lying between them. The CDR3 extends over 15 amino acids. The germline gives CDR1 SGHTA, CDR2 FQGNSA. CDR3 in DNA: TGTGCCAGCAGCTTAGGCGGGGGGACGAACTATGGCTACACCTTC. Protein: CASSLGGGTNYGYTF.

The chain combines TRBV6-6 with TRBJ2-7; TRBD2 agrees at 12 bases. This CDR3 is built from 15 residues. CDR1 and CDR2 from the germline V gene are MNHNY and SVGAGI (reference sequence). The trim removed 5 bases at V and 3 bases at J, leaving 5 bases unmatched. As DNA, the CDR3 is TGTGCCAGCAGTCCGCGGACTAGCGGGGTCTACGAGCAGTACTTC. This gives the protein CASSPRTSGVYEQYF.

V is TRBV30 and J is TRBJ1-1; maybe TRBD1 (6 bases). V lost 3 bases to trimming and J lost 0 bases, with 8 bases between them. The V gene's germline CDR1 is GTSNPN and CDR2 SVGIG (reference sequence). The CDR3 runs to 13 residues. CDR3 in DNA: TGTGCCTGGAGGGCAGGGGTGAACACTGAAGCTTTCTTT. This gives the protein CAWRAGVNTEAFF.

The rearrangement links TRBV19 to TRBJ2-5; 10 bases match TRBD2. The V gene's germline CDR1 is LNHDA and CDR2 SQIVND (reference sequence). V was clipped by 3 bases and J by 3 bases; unmatched bases: 16. The CDR3 loop spans 19 amino acids. CDR3 sequence reads: CASSINPPFSGGPEETQYF. CDR3 in DNA: TGTGCCAGTAGTATCAACCCCCCTTTTAGCGGGGGGCCTGAAGAGACCCAGTACTTC.

The chain joins TRBV4-3 to TRBJ1-2, with D tentatively TRBD1 (6 bases). Looked up from germline, CDR1 is LGHNA and CDR2 is YSLEER. The CDR3 extends over 15 amino acids. V shed 0 bases and J shed 2 bases, with 10 bases lying between them. CDR3 residues: CASSQDQGRNYGYTF. CDR3 nucleotides: TGCGCCAGCAGCCAAGATCAGGGGAGGAACTATGGCTACACCTTC.

This clone has only a few counts. This chain connects TRBV5-1 to TRBJ2-5; D is perhaps TRBD2 (6 bases). V was shortened by 0 bases and J by 3 bases, with 6 bases between the two germline ends. The CDR3 contains 13 residues. Germline CDR1 reads SGHRS; CDR2 reads YFSETQ. In DNA form, the CDR3 reads TGCGCCAGCAGCTTGGTAGCGGAAGAGACCCAGTACTTC. The encoded protein is CASSLVAEETQYF.

This clone was found a few times. V gene TRBV7-2 combines with J gene TRBJ1-1; TRBD1 agrees at 10 bases. The V and J ends lost 3 bases and 5 bases, in that order; junction bases with no gene match: 3. This CDR3 comprises 14 residues. The germline gives CDR1 SGHTA, CDR2 FQGNSA. CDR3: CASSFWTGGTEAFF. The DNA of the CDR3 is TGTGCCAGCAGCTTCTGGACAGGGGGAACTGAAGCTTTCTTT.

The J gene is TRBJ1-2, the V gene TRBV5-1; D gene unclear. The germline CDR1 and CDR2 sequences are SGHRS and YFSETQ. This CDR3 is built from 16 residues. V was shortened by 2 bases and J by 6 bases, with 20 bases between the two germline ends. The CDR3 reads CASSFWPQRRAHGYTF. CDR3 DNA: TGCGCCAGCAGCTTTTGGCCCCAGAGGAGGGCTCATGGCTACACCTTC.

This clone has more than one count but fewer than ten. The rearrangement joins TRBV5-8 to TRBJ1-2; D is perhaps TRBD1 (5 bases). The length of the CDR3 is 14 residues. Trimming cost V 2 bases and J 8 bases, with 16 bases left between them. CDR1 is SGHTS, CDR2 YDEGEE, per germline. The CDR3 nucleotides are TGTGCCAGCAGCTTTGGCCGGTTAAGGGACGGCTACACCTTC. It encodes CASSFGRLRDGYTF. The entire variable domain, with the rest obtained from reference TRBV5-8 and TRBJ1-2, is as follows: EAGVTQSPTHLIKTRGQQATLRCSPISGHTSVYWYQQALGLGLQFLLWYDEGEERNRGNFPPRFSGRQFPNYSSELNVNALELEDSALYLCASSFGRLRDGYTFGSGTRLTVV.

Only a few counts were recorded for this clone. The J gene is TRBJ1-2, the V gene TRBV2; 7 positions agree with TRBD1. The CDR3 runs 18 residues. Germline V gene lookup returns CDR1 SNHLY and CDR2 FYNNEI. V was clipped by 2 bases and J by 4 bases; unmatched bases: 16. CDR3 sequence: CASSETFGRGVVSYGYTF. In DNA, the CDR3 is TGTGCCAGCAGTGAAACGTTCGGCAGGGGGGTTGTTAGCTATGGCTACACCTTC.

Turning to this clone: Its ends do not fully match the called genes, so a read error is possible. The chain couples TRBV7-7 to TRBJ2-5; no reliable D call. CDR3 size: 13 residues. The germline V gene has CDR1 SSHAT and CDR2 FNYEAQ (reference sequence). The CDR3 here is CASSLDYQETQYF. The DNA for the CDR3 is TGTGCTAGCAGCTTAGACTACCAAGAGACCCAGTACTTC.

This clone was seen more than once but under ten times. This chain connects TRBV25-1 to TRBJ2-7, with 7 bases lining up with TRBD2. V shed 6 bases and J 6 bases; nucleotides not matched to a gene: 2. Germline CDR1 and CDR2: MGHDK and SYGVNS. This CDR3 is built from 11 residues. CDR3: CASRAGPEQYF. The CDR3 DNA sequence: TGTGCCAGCAGAGCGGGACCCGAGCAGTACTTC.

V is TRBV7-2 and J is TRBJ2-2, with D perhaps TRBD2 (7 bases). Germline CDR1 SGHTA, CDR2 FQGNSA. Between the trimmed V and J ends, which lost 5 bases and 7 bases, there was a span of 17 bases. This CDR3 has 15 amino acids. In DNA form, the CDR3 reads TGTGCCAGCAGCAAAAGCGGGGCCAGGGGCGGGGAGCTGTTTTTT. It codes for CASSKSGARGGELFF.

The chain links TRBV14 to TRBJ2-7; TRBD2 agrees at 10 bases. CDR1 is SGHDN and CDR2 is FVKESK in the germline V gene. V was pared by 2 bases and J by 3 bases, with 1 base of the junction left unmatched. This CDR3 region has 14 residues. As DNA, the CDR3 is TGTGCCAGCAGCCAACTAGCGGGGGTCTACGAGCAGTACTTC. Translation gives CASSQLAGVYEQYF.

The J gene is TRBJ1-6, the V gene TRBV7-3; no definite D call. CDR1 SGHTA and CDR2 FQGTGA come from the germline V gene. The CDR3 contains 15 residues. The V gene lost 0 bases and the J gene lost 5 bases, with 8 bases spanning the gap. The DNA of the CDR3 is TGTGCCAGCAGCTTAACTGCTGGGGATAATTCACCCCTCCACTTT. It translates to CASSLTAGDNSPLHF.

This chain joins TRBV19 and TRBJ2-2; 8 bases align to TRBD2. This CDR3 has 18 residues. J lost 0 bases, V lost 5 bases, and 11 bases had no gene match. Germline lookup yields CDR1 LNHDA and CDR2 SQIVND (reference sequence). In DNA form, the CDR3 reads TGTGCCAGTAGTTTCCGAGCGGGGGCCTTCGCGAACACCGGGGAGCTGTTTTTT. Protein: CASSFRAGAFANTGELFF. Filled out from reference TRBV19 and TRBJ2-2, the complete variable domain reads DGGITQSPKYLFRKEGQNVTLSCEQNLNHDAMYWYRQDPGQGLRLIYYSQIVNDFQKGDIAEGYSVSREKKESFPLTVTSAQKNPTAFYLCASSFRAGAFANTGELFFGEGSRLTVL.

CDR3 protein: CASSLGTLYEAFF. For the CDR3, the DNA is TGTGCCAGCAGCTTAGGGACACTTTATGAAGCTTTCTTT. The chain combines TRBV7-9 with TRBJ1-1; D might be TRBD1 (5 bases). V lost 1 base, J lost 7 bases, and 10 bases lay in between. The CDR3 covers 13 residues. Per germline, CDR1 SEHNR and CDR2 FQNEAQ (reference sequence).

The rearrangement links TRBV5-1 to TRBJ2-7; TRBD2 matches 13 bases. CDR3 length: 14 amino acids. Looked up from germline, CDR1 is SGHRS and CDR2 is YFSETQ. J gave up 4 bases and V 3 bases, and 1 base lay outside the gene matches. Here the CDR3 reads CASSWTSGGYEQYF. The CDR3 DNA reads TGCGCCAGCAGCTGGACTAGCGGGGGATACGAGCAGTACTTC.

V gene TRBV30 combines with J gene TRBJ2-3; D gene unclear. The CDR3 has 11 amino acids. Germline V gene lookup returns CDR1 GTSNPN and CDR2 SVGIG (reference sequence). The V end lost 0 bases, the J end lost 6 bases, and 4 bases lay between the germline ends. The CDR3 protein is CAWSVWDTQYF. CDR3 DNA sequence: TGTGCCTGGAGTGTATGGGATACGCAGTATTTT.

The chain uses TRBV9 and TRBJ2-5, with no clear D. The V gene's germline CDR1 is SGDLS and CDR2 YYNGEE. The V and J ends lost 0 bases and 4 bases respectively, with 10 bases between them. The CDR3 runs to 14 residues. The DNA for the CDR3 is TGTGCCAGCAGCGTAGTCCCCGACCCAGAGACCCAGTACTTC. This encodes CASSVVPDPETQYF.